This TCR beta chain was profiled in a study of T cell responses to AZD1222 COVID-19 vaccine. V gave up 2 bases and J gave up 1 base; unmatched junction bases: 7. The CDR3 length is 16 residues. CDR1 is SGHRS and CDR2 is YFSETQ in the germline V gene. The table came from immunoSEQ multiplex PCR; TCRdb's copy has only in-frame clones and leaves some out. The table has 170,000 or so clones, around nine tenths seen once. This specimen consisted of peripheral blood, obtained on day 0 of AZD1222 vaccination. The chain couples TRBV5-1 to TRBJ1-1; 8 nucleotides align to TRBD1. The TCR comes from an adult in good health. This CDR3 reads CASSFSRDRRNTEAFF. In DNA, the CDR3 is TGCGCCAGCAGCTTTAGCCGGGACAGGAGGAACACTGAAGCTTTCTTT.